The 18 T cell receptor beta chains below were found in one sample sequenced in a study of CD8+ T cells in alopecia areata. In each case, RNA was isolated and then reverse transcribed into cDNA as the sequencing template. Sequenced by immunoSEQ multiplex PCR; TCRdb stores in-frame clones only, minus some. The repertoire has around 290,000 clones, about 62% of them found once; the top ten carry roughly 1.8%. Regarding treatment: oral pan-JAK inhibitor, 5-10 mg twice daily. Sequences were derived from CD4+ T cells sorted from blood, sampled at week 24, from a patient treated with tofacitinib. The source is a human donor with alopecia areata.

V gene TRBV11-2 combines with J gene TRBJ1-6; D is unresolved. Germline lookup yields CDR1 SGHAT and CDR2 FQNNGV. The CDR3 has 13 residues. Trimming removed 3 bases at V and 10 bases at J, with 10 bases between. In DNA form, the CDR3 reads TGTGCCAGCAGCTTGGGTCGAGGGTCACCCCTCCACTTT. It encodes CASSLGRGSPLHF.

This clone was observed a handful of times. V gene TRBV30 combines with J gene TRBJ1-6; 7 positions match TRBD1. V shed 1 base and J 2 bases; nucleotides not matched to a gene: 2. CDR3 size: 15 residues. Germline V lookup: CDR1 GTSNPN, CDR2 SVGIG (reference sequence). This chain's CDR3 is CAWSDRGPYNSPLHF. The CDR3 DNA is TGTGCCTGGAGTGACAGGGGACCCTATAATTCACCCCTCCACTTT.

The chain employs TRBV9 and TRBJ1-6; D remains unclear. Trimming removed 4 bases from V and 10 bases from J, with 12 bases in between. This CDR3 has 13 amino acids. Germline V gives CDR1 SGDLS, CDR2 YYNGEE. This CDR3 reads CASSPRRESPLHF. In nucleotides, the CDR3 is TGTGCCAGCAGCCCGCGACGGGAATCACCCCTCCACTTT.

The gene calls are TRBV7-9 and TRBJ1-6; a possible D gene is TRBD1 (5 bases). Per germline, CDR1 SEHNR and CDR2 FQNEAQ (reference sequence). The germline V and J ends were trimmed by 3 bases and 8 bases, with 17 bases remaining between them. The CDR3 extends over 16 amino acids. The chain's CDR3 is CASSFWTGTAYSPLHF. For the CDR3, the DNA is TGTGCCAGCAGCTTCTGGACCGGGACGGCATATTCACCCCTCCACTTT.

There are a few counts of this clone. The genes are TRBV29-1 and TRBJ2-3, with 7 bases aligning to TRBD2. V lost 5 bases, J lost 1 base, and 3 bases stayed unmatched. The CDR3 spans 13 residues. Germline-derived CDR1 and CDR2 are SQVTM and ANQGSEA. CDR3 in DNA: TGCAGCGTTCCTAGCGGCCGCACAGATACGCAGTATTTT. This codes for CSVPSGRTDTQYF.

The rearrangement links TRBV28 to TRBJ2-6, with D unresolved. The germline V gene has CDR1 MDHEN and CDR2 SYDVKM. The CDR3 has 12 residues. The V and J ends lost 2 bases and 14 bases respectively, with 10 bases between them. CDR3 DNA sequence: TGTGCCAGCAGTTTAGCGGAGTCCTTCCTGACTTTC. Translated: CASSLAESFLTF.

This clone has just one count. The V gene is TRBV29-1, the J gene TRBJ1-1; D not resolved. Per germline, CDR1 SQVTM and CDR2 ANQGSEA. There are 15 residues in the CDR3. V was cut by 6 bases and J by 1 base, with 18 bases left in between. In nucleotides, the CDR3 is TGCAGCGTCGCCTTCCAAGTGAAGCGGAACACTGAAGCTTTCTTT. Protein sequence: CSVAFQVKRNTEAFF.

This sequence joins TRBV29-1 and TRBJ2-7; no definite D call. The CDR3 consists of 15 residues. Germline CDR1 reads SQVTM; CDR2 reads ANQGSEA. Trimming cost V 2 bases and J 2 bases, with 16 bases left between them. The CDR3 protein is CSVERDRTDAYEQYF. CDR3 DNA sequence: TGCAGCGTTGAAAGGGATCGGACCGATGCCTACGAGCAGTACTTC.

The chain employs TRBV7-9 and TRBJ2-2, with 7 nucleotides matching TRBD1. The CDR3 consists of 15 residues. Germline V CDR1 and CDR2: SEHNR, FQNEAQ (reference sequence). The V segment lost 3 bases and the J segment 2 bases; nucleotides outside the gene matches: 3. The CDR3 region has the DNA TGTGCCAGCAGCTTCGACAGGGACAACACCGGGGAGCTGTTTTTT. It encodes CASSFDRDNTGELFF.

This clone showed up just a few times. The chain employs TRBV29-1 and TRBJ2-7; perhaps TRBD1 as D (6 bases). CDR3 length equals 13 residues. V lost 5 bases, J lost 3 bases, and 14 bases lay in between. CDR1 SQVTM and CDR2 ANQGSEA come from the germline V gene. Here the CDR3 DNA reads TGCAGCGTTCAACGTGACAGGATCTACGAGCAGTACTTC. It specifies CSVQRDRIYEQYF.

V and J are TRBV5-6 and TRBJ2-3, with D maybe TRBD2 (5 bases). This CDR3 contains 12 residues. Germline V gives CDR1 SGHDT, CDR2 YYEEEE. Between the trimmed V and J ends, which lost 4 bases and 4 bases, there was a span of 7 bases. CDR3 amino acids: CASSLAPDTQYF. The CDR3 DNA is TGTGCCAGCAGCCTAGCTCCAGATACGCAGTATTTT.

This chain links TRBV10-3 with TRBJ2-7, with D unclear. Germline values: CDR1 ENHRY, CDR2 SYGVKD. CDR3 size: 11 residues. Trimming stripped 2 bases from V and 6 bases from J, with 5 bases between. The DNA for the CDR3 is TGTGCCATCAGTGAGGGGCGCGAGCAGTACTTC. Encoded protein: CAISEGREQYF.

This chain connects TRBV12-5 to TRBJ2-7; D is ambiguous. Germline lookup yields CDR1 LGHNT and CDR2 FRNRAP. This CDR3 is 13 amino acids long. V gave up 0 bases and J gave up 4 bases, with 7 bases separating them. The CDR3 nucleotides are TGTGCTAGTGGTTTGGTAGGTGGTTACGAGCAGTACTTC. This gives the protein CASGLVGGYEQYF.

This clone was observed a few times. The chain recombines TRBV30 with TRBJ2-3, with D perhaps given as TRBD1 or TRBD2 (5 bases each). The CDR3 length is 14 residues. V was cut by 1 base and J by 0 bases, with 8 bases left in between. Germline CDR1 and CDR2: GTSNPN and SVGIG (reference sequence). As DNA, the CDR3 is TGTGCCTGGAGTGGGGGGTCTAGCACAGATACGCAGTATTTT. It is translated as CAWSGGSSTDTQYF.

This clone was detected a few times. As DNA, the CDR3 is TGTGCCAGCAGCTTCGCCCCAGGGAGCCAAGAGACCCAGTACTTC. Amino acids: CASSFAPGSQETQYF. The V gene is TRBV7-8, the J gene TRBJ2-5; D is perhaps TRBD1 or TRBD2 (5 bases each). V dropped 3 bases and J dropped 1 base, with 12 bases sitting between them. Germline CDR1 reads SGHVS; CDR2 reads FQNEAQ. The CDR3 runs 15 residues.

The V and J genes are TRBV2 and TRBJ2-5; D is perhaps TRBD2 (5 bases). Trimming took 1 base from V and 2 from J, leaving 11 bases between them. CDR3 length equals 15 residues. Germline assignment: CDR1 SNHLY and CDR2 FYNNEI. The CDR3 is CASSEGAATQETQYF. For the CDR3, the DNA is TGTGCCAGCAGTGAAGGAGCGGCGACACAAGAGACCCAGTACTTC.

The rearrangement joins TRBV29-1 to TRBJ2-7, with 11 positions matching TRBD2. The CDR3 is 12 amino acids. Germline CDR1 is SQVTM and CDR2 is ANQGSEA. Trimming at V came to 4 bases and at J to 6 bases, leaving 2 bases not matched to a gene. CDR3 residues: CSVVAGGREQYF. The CDR3 DNA is TGCAGCGTTGTAGCGGGGGGGCGCGAGCAGTACTTC.

This clone was recorded a few times. The chain is built from TRBV4-1 and TRBJ2-5; possible D gene TRBD2, 6 bases. The V gene's germline CDR1 is MGHRA and CDR2 YSYEKL. Deletions cut 3 bases from V and 2 bases from J, with 13 bases between. This CDR3 is 15 amino acids long. CDR3 sequence: CASSQMGLRQETQYF. DNA of the CDR3: TGCGCCAGCAGCCAGATGGGACTTAGGCAAGAGACCCAGTACTTC.